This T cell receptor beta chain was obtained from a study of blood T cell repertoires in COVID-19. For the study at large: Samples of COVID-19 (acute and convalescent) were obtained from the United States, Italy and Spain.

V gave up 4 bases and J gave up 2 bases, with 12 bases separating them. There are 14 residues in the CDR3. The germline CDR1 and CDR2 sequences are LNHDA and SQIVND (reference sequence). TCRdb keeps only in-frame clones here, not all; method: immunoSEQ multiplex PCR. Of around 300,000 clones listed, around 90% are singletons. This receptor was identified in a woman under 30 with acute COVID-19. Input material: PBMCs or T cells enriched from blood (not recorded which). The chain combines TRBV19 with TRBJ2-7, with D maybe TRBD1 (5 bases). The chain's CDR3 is CASSTRQLTYEQYF. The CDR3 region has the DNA TGTGCCAGTAGTACAAGACAGCTTACCTACGAGCAGTACTTC.